Sequencing of this T cell receptor beta chain was carried out in a study of shared clonotypes between healthy human individuals. Profiled with immunoSEQ multiplex PCR; TCRdb holds only in-frame clones, not every one. Altogether fewer than 2.5 million clones are present, more than 85% being singletons, with the ten largest covering 0.36%. Germline lookup yields CDR1 SGHNT and CDR2 YYREEE (reference sequence). Trimming cost V 4 bases and J 7 bases; bases outside gene matches: 12. This CDR3 is built from 16 residues. Only one count was recorded for this clone. The sample taken for sequencing was naive CD4+ T cells from PBMCs. Subset defined: CD45RA+ positively selected. The clonotype was recovered from a man younger than 35 in good health. Some clones in this sample may be carry-over from other donors' samples. The genes are TRBV5-4 and TRBJ2-4; 9 bases match TRBD2. CDR3: CASSSGRSNEWNIQYF. The CDR3 bases are TGTGCCAGCAGCAGCGGGAGGAGTAATGAGTGGAACATTCAGTACTTC.